Listed below are T cell receptor beta chains from one sample, sequenced in a study of Tregs in tolerant kidney transplant recipients. This table comes from immunoSEQ multiplex PCR, and its TCRdb copy is limited to in-frame clones, with some not included. The sample holds more than 95,000 clones, about 90% seen once. Specimen: CD4+ T cells from blood. The receptors derive from a human donor in good health. Each CDR3 is given with its conserved first and last residue.

J gene	V gene	CDR3 length	CDR3 protein
TRBJ1-3	TRBV21-1	15	CASSSRPNSGNTIYF
TRBJ1-2	TRBV30	13	CAWKVGWNYGYTF
TRBJ2-1	TRBV19	15	CASSIGRVPYNEQFF
TRBJ2-2	TRBV30	14	CAWSSRGGTGELFF
TRBJ1-1	TRBV19	15	CASSIIPRINTEAFF
TRBJ2-7	TRBV18	14	CASSPSTGLDEQYF
TRBJ1-1	TRBV12-2	16	CASRDGRQGFNTEAFF
TRBJ1-1	TRBV18	16	CASSPLAFGMNTEAFF
TRBJ2-3	TRBV27	14	CASSLGGSTDTQYF
TRBJ1-4	TRBV19	15	CASSIGTGVGEKLFF
TRBJ2-2	TRBV10-3	13	CAISEMHTGELFF
TRBJ2-2	TRBV4-3	11	CASSQQGKLFF
TRBJ2-5	TRBV4-2	15	CASSQGQGRGETQYF
TRBJ1-2	TRBV6-5	16	CASSYTRGRGNYGYTF
TRBJ1-1	TRBV5-1	12	CASSNGNTEAFF
TRBJ2-2	TRBV7-7	13	CASSLAATGELFF
TRBJ2-7	TRBV5-6	16	CASILGPGQGAYEQYF